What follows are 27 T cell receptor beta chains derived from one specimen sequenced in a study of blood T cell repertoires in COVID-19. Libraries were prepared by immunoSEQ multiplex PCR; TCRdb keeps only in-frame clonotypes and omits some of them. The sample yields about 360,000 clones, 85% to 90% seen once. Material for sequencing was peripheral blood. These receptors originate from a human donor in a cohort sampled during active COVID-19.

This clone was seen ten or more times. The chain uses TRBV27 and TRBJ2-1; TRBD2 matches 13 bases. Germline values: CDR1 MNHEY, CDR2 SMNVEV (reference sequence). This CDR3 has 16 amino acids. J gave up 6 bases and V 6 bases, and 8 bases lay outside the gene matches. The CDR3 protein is CASRGLGTSGVNEQFF. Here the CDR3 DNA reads TGTGCCAGCAGAGGACTCGGGACTAGCGGGGTCAATGAGCAGTTCTTC.

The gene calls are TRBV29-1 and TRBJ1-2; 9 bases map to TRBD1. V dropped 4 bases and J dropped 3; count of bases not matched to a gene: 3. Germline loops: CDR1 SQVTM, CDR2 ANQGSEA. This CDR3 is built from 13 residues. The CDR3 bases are TGCAGCGTTGCCAGGACAGGGGACTATGGCTACACCTTC. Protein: CSVARTGDYGYTF.

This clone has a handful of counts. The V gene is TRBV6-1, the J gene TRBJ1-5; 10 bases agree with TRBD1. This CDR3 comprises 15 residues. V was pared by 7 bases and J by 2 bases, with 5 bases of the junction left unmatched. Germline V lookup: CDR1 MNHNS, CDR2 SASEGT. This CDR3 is CASKPGTGGNQPQHF. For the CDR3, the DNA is TGTGCCAGCAAACCTGGGACAGGGGGCAATCAGCCCCAGCATTTT.

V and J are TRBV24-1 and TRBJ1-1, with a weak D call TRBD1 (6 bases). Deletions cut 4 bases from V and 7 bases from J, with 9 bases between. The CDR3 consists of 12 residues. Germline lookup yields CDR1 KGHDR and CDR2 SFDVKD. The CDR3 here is CATSDLTGEAFF. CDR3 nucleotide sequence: TGTGCCACCAGTGACTTGACAGGTGAAGCTTTCTTT.

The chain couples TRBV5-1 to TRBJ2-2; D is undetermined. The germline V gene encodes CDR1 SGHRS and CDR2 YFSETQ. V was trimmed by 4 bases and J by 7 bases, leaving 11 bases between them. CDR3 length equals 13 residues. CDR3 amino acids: CASSPRAVGELFF. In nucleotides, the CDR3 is TGCGCCAGCAGCCCGCGCGCGGTCGGGGAGCTGTTTTTT.

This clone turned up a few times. For the CDR3, the DNA is TGTGCCACCCTCCGGGGATCGTACAGGGATACCGGGGAGCTGTTTTTT. The encoded protein is CATLRGSYRDTGELFF. The chain uses TRBV10-3 and TRBJ2-2; TRBD1 might be the D (6 bases). Germline lookup yields CDR1 ENHRY and CDR2 SYGVKD. The CDR3 has 16 amino acids. The germline V and J ends were trimmed by 10 bases and 5 bases, with 23 bases remaining between them.

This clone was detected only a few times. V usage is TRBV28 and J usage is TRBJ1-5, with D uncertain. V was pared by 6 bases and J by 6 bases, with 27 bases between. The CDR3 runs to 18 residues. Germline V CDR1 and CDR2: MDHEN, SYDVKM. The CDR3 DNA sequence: TGTGCCAGCAGAAAAGCCCTCAAGTCCCAGCGGCACTTTCAGCCCCAGCATTTT. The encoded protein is CASRKALKSQRHFQPQHF.

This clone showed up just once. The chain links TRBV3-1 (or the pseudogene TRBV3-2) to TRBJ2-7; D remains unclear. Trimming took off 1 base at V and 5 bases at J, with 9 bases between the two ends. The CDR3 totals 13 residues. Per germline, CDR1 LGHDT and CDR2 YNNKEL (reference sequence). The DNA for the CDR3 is TGTGCCAGCAGCCAAGTTACTATTGACGAGCAGTACTTC. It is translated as CASSQVTIDEQYF.

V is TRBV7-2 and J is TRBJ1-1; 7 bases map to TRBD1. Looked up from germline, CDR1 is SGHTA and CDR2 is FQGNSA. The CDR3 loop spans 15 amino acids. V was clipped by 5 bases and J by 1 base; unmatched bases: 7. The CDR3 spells CASSPYRTGNTEAFF. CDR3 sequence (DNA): TGTGCCAGCAGCCCATATAGGACAGGGAACACTGAAGCTTTCTTT.

The CDR3 nucleotides are TGTGCCACCAGTGATCGGGACAGGGGCAGCCGGGAGCTGTTTTTT. Protein: CATSDRDRGSRELFF. The chain combines TRBV24-1 with TRBJ2-2, with TRBD1 matching 10 bases. The CDR3 consists of 15 residues. With 3 bases clipped from V and 9 bases from J, the junction kept 6 bases outside the gene matches. CDR1 KGHDR and CDR2 SFDVKD come from the germline V gene.

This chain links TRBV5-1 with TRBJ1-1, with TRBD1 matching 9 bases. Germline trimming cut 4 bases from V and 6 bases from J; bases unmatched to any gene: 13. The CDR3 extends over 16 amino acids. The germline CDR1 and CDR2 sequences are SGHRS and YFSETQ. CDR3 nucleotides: TGCGCCAGCAGCGGGGGACAGGGCTTAACTTTTTCTGAAGCTTTCTTT. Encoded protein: CASSGGQGLTFSEAFF.

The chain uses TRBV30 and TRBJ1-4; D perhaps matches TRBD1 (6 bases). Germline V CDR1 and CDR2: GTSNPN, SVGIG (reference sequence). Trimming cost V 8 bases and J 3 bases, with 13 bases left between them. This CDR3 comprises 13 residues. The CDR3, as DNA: TGTGCCCGGCGGGGGGCGGCTAATGAAAAACTGTTTTTT. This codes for CARRGAANEKLFF. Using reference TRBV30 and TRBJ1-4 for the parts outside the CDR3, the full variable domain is SQTIHQWPATLVQPVGSPLSLECTVEGTSNPNLYWYRQAAGRGLQLLFYSVGIGQISSEVPQNLSASRPQDRQFILSSKKLLLSDSGFYLCARRGAANEKLFFGSGTQLSVL.

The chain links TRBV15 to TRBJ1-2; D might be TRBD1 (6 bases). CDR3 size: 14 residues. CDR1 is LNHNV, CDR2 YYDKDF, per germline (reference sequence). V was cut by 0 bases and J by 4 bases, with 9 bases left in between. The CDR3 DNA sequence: TGTGCCACCAGCAGAGATCGGACAGCCTATGGCTACACCTTC. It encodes CATSRDRTAYGYTF.

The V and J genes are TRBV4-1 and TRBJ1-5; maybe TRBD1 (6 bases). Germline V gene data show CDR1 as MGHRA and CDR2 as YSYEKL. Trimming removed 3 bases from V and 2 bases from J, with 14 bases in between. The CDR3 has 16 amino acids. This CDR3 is CASSQVGGPGNQPQHF. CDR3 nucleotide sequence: TGCGCCAGCAGCCAGGTGGGGGGGCCTGGCAATCAGCCCCAGCATTTT.

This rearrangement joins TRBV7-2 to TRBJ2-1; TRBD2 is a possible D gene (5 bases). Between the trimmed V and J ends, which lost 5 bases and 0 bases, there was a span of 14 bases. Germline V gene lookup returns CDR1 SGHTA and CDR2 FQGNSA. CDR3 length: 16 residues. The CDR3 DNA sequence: TGTGCCAGCAGCCCGCGACGAGGGAGCTCCTACAATGAGCAGTTCTTC. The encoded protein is CASSPRRGSSYNEQFF.

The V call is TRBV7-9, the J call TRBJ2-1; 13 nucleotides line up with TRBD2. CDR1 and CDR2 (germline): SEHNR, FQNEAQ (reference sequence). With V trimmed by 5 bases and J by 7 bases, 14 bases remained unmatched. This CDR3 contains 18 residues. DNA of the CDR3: TGTGCCAGCAGCCCTCCCGGACTAGCGGGAGTAATAAGGAATGAGCAGTTCTTC. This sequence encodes CASSPPGLAGVIRNEQFF.

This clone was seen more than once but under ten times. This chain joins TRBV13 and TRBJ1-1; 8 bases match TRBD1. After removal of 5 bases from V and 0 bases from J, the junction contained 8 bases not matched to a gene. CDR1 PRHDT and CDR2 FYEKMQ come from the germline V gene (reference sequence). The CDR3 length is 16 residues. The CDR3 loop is CASSRQGAGVNTEAFF. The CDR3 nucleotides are TGTGCCAGCAGCAGGCAGGGGGCGGGGGTGAACACTGAAGCTTTCTTT.

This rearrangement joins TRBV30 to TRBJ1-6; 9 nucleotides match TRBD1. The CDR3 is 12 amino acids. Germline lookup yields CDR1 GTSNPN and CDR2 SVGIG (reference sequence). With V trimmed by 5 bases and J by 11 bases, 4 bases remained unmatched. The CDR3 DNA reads TGTGCCTGGGGGACAGGGATGACACCCCTCCACTTT. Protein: CAWGTGMTPLHF.

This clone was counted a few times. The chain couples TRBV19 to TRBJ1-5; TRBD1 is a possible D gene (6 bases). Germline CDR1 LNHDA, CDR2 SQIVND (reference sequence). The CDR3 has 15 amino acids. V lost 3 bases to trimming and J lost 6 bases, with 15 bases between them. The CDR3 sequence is CASSIAGTLRQPQHF. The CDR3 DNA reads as TGTGCCAGTAGTATTGCAGGGACACTACGTCAGCCCCAGCATTTT.

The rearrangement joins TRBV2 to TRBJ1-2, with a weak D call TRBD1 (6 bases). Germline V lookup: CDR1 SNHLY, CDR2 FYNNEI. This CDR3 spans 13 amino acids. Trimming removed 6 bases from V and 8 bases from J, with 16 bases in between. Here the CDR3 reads CASSPQGRRGYTF. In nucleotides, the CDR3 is TGTGCCAGCAGCCCACAGGGAAGGCGCGGCTACACCTTC. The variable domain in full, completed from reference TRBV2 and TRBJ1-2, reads EPEVTQTPSHQVTQMGQEVILRCVPISNHLYFYWYRQILGQKVEFLVSFYNNEISEKSEIFDDQFSVERPDGSNFTLKIRSTKLEDSAMYFCASSPQGRRGYTFGSGTRLTVV.

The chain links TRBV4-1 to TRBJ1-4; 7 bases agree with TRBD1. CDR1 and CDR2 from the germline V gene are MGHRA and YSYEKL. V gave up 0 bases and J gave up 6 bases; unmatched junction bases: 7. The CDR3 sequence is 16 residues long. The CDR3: CASSQDYTGVYEKLFF. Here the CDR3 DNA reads TGCGCCAGCAGCCAAGATTACACAGGGGTATATGAAAAACTGTTTTTT.

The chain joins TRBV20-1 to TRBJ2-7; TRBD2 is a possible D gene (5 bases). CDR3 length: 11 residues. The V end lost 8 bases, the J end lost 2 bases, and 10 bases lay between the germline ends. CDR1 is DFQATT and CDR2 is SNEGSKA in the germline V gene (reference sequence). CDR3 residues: CSSFGAYEQYF. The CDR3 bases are TGCAGTTCATTCGGGGCCTACGAGCAGTACTTC.

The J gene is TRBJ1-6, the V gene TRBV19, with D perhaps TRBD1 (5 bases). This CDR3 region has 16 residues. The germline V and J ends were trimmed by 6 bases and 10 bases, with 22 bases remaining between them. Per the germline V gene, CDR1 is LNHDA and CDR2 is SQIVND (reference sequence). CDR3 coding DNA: TGTGCCAGTAGCCTAACCCGCCAGGGAGGAGGATCACCCCTCCACTTT. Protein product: CASSLTRQGGGSPLHF.

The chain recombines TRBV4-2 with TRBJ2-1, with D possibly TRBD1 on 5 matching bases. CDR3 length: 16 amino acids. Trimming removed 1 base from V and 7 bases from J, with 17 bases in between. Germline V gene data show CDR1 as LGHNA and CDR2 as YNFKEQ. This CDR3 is CASSQVLGPVTNEQFF. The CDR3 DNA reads TGTGCCAGCAGCCAAGTTTTGGGGCCAGTTACAAATGAGCAGTTCTTC.

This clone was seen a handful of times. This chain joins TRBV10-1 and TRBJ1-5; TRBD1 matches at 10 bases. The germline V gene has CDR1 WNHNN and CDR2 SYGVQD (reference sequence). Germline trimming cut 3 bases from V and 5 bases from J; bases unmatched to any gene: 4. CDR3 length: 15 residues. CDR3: CASSERQGAYQPQHF. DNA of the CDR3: TGCGCCAGCAGTGAAAGACAGGGGGCCTATCAGCCCCAGCATTTT.

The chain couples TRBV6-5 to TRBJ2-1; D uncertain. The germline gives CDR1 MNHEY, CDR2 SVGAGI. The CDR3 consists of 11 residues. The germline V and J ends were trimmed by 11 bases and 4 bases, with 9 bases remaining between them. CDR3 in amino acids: CAGAAYNEQFF. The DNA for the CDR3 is TGTGCCGGCGCGGCTTACAATGAGCAGTTCTTC.

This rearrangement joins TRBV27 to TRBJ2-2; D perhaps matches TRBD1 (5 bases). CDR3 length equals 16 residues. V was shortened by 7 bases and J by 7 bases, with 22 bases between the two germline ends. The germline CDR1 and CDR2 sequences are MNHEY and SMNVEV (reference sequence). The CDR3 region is CASTKRIQENGGELFF. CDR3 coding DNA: TGTGCCAGCACCAAAAGGATACAGGAAAACGGCGGGGAGCTGTTTTTT.